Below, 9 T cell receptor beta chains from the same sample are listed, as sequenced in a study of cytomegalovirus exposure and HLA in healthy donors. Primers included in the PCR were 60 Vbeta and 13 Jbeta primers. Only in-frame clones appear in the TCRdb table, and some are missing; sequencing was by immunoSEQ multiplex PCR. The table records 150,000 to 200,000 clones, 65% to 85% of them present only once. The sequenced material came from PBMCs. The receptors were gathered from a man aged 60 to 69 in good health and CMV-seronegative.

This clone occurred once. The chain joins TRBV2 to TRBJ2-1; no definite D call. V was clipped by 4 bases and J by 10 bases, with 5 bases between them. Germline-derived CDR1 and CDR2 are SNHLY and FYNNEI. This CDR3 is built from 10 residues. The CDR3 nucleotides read TGTGCCAGCAGTGCATTCGAGCAGTTCTTC. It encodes CASSAFEQFF.

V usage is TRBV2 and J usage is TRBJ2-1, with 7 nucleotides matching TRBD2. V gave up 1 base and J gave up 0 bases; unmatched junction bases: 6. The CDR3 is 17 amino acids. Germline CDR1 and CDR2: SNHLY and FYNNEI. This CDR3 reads CASSEGGLPSSYNEQFF. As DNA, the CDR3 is TGTGCCAGCAGTGAAGGGGGACTACCTAGCTCCTACAATGAGCAGTTCTTC.

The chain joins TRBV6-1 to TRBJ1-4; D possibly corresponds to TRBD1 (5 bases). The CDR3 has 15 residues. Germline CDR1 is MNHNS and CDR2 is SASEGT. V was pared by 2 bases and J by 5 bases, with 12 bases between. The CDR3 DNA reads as TGTGCCAGCAGTGAACCGGGCAGGGCGAATGAAAAACTGTTTTTT. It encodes CASSEPGRANEKLFF.

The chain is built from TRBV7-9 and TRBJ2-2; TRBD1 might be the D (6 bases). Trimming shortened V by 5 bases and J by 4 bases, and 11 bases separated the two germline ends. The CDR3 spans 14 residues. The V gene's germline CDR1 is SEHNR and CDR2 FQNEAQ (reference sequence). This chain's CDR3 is CASSATRGTGELFF. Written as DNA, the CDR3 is TGTGCCAGCAGCGCCACCAGGGGCACCGGGGAGCTGTTTTTT.

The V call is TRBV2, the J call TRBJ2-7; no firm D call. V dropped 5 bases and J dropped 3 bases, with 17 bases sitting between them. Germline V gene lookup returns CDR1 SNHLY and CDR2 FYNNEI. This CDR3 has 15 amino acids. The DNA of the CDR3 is TGTGCCAGCAGTTTTGAGTTGATTAGAGGCTACGAGCAGTACTTC. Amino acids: CASSFELIRGYEQYF. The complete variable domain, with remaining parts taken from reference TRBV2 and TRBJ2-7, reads EPEVTQTPSHQVTQMGQEVILRCVPISNHLYFYWYRQILGQKVEFLVSFYNNEISEKSEIFDDQFSVERPDGSNFTLKIRSTKLEDSAMYFCASSFELIRGYEQYFGPGTRLTVT.

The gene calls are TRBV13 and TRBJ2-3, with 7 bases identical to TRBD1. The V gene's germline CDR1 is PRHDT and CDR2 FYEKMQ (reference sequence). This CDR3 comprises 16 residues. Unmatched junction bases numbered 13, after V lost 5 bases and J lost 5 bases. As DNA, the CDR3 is TGTGCCAGCAGCGGCCAAACGAAGGGGGCTGAAGATACGCAGTATTTT. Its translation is CASSGQTKGAEDTQYF.

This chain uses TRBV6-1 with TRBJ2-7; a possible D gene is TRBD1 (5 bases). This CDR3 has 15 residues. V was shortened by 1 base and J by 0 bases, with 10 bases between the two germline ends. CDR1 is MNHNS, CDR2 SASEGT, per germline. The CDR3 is CASSEVVTASYEQYF. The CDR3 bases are TGTGCCAGCAGTGAAGTTGTGACAGCCTCCTACGAGCAGTACTTC.

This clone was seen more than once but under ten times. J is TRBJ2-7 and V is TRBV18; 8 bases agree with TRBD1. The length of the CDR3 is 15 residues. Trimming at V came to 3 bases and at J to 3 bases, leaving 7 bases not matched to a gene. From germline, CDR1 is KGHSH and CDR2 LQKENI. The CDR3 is CASSPSRTGIYEQYF. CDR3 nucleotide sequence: TGTGCCAGCTCACCCAGTAGGACAGGGATCTACGAGCAGTACTTC.

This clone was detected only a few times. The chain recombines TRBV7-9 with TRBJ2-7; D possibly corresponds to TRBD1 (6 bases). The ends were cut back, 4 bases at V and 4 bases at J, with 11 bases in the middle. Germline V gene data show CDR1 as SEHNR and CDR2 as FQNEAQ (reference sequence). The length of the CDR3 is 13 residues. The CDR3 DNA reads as TGTGCCAGCAGCTCGTCAGGGGTGTACGAGCAGTACTTC. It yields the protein CASSSSGVYEQYF.